Below, 31 T cell receptor beta chains from the same sample are listed, as sequenced in a study of prognosis after radiotherapy for stage I lung cancer. Genomic DNA yielded TCR beta CDR3, amplified by two-round multiplex PCR. First-round PCR employed TRBV- and TRBJ-specific primers for each gene. Each CDR3 protein is one row after TCRdb ran MiXCR on the multiplex PCR reads. The sample includes roughly 13,000 distinct CDR3 sequences, roughly 25% of them seen just once. The sample was PBMCs, taken before or after stereotactic body radiation therapy (not recorded which). These receptors originate from a donor aged 50 or older with non-small cell lung cancer.

By share, this clonotype ranks as medium-sized. This chain connects TRBV5-1 to TRBJ1-6; D not certain. CDR1 is SGHRS, CDR2 YFSETQ, per germline. The CDR3 sequence is 17 residues long. The V gene lost 4 bases and the J gene lost 8 bases, with 22 bases spanning the gap. In DNA, the CDR3 is TGCGCCAGCAGCCTCGGACTGACACCCGCCTTTCATTCACCCCTCCACTTT. Translated: CASSLGLTPAFHSPLHF.

The CDR3 sequence is CASSLREVGPTDTQYF. The CDR3 DNA reads as TGCGCCAGCAGCTTACGAGAGGTAGGACCCACAGATACGCAGTATTTT. The chain combines TRBV5-1 with TRBJ2-3; D is uncertain. Trimming pared 2 bases from V and 2 bases from J, leaving 15 bases between. The CDR3 has 16 amino acids. CDR1 SGHRS and CDR2 YFSETQ come from the germline V gene.

This clonotype was picked up many times. This rearrangement joins TRBV25-1 to TRBJ1-1; tentative D call: TRBD1 (6 bases). The V and J ends lost 6 bases and 6 bases respectively, with 14 bases between them. CDR3 length: 13 amino acids. Germline V CDR1 and CDR2: MGHDK, SYGVNS. The CDR3 sequence is CASSLTGYPEAFF. The CDR3, as DNA: TGTGCCAGCAGCTTAACAGGGTACCCTGAAGCTTTCTTT. Variable domain in full (rest from reference TRBV25-1 and TRBJ1-1): EADIYQTPRYLVIGTGKKITLECSQTMGHDKMYWYQQDPGMELHLIHYSYGVNSTEKGDLSSESTVSRIRTEHFPLTLESARPSHTSQYLCASSLTGYPEAFFGQGTRLTVV.

Of note for this clonotype: Only one base separates this from a far larger clonotype, so it likely reflects a read error. The chain joins TRBV6-5 to TRBJ2-7, with TRBD2 as a possible D gene (6 bases). Deletions cut 5 bases from V and 6 bases from J, with 17 bases between. The CDR3 is 14 residues long. Germline assignment: CDR1 MNHEY and CDR2 SVGAGI. The CDR3 loop is CASSPNGTRREQYF. CDR3 sequence (DNA): TGTGCCAGCAGTCCTAACGGGACTCGTCGCGAGCAGTACTTC.

This clonotype was picked up many times. V is TRBV18 and J is TRBJ2-6; no firm D call. Looked up from germline, CDR1 is KGHSH and CDR2 is LQKENI. The germline V and J ends were trimmed by 6 bases and 0 bases, with 6 bases remaining between them. This CDR3 has 14 residues. In DNA, the CDR3 is TGTGCCAGCTCTTCAAGCTCTGGGGCCAACGTCCTGACTTTC. Translation: CASSSSSGANVLTF.

There are many counts of this clonotype. The chain has TRBV7-2 and TRBJ1-2; a possible D gene is TRBD1 (5 bases). The germline V gene has CDR1 SGHTA and CDR2 FQGNSA. The CDR3 covers 15 residues. The germline V and J ends were trimmed by 3 bases and 8 bases, with 19 bases remaining between them. The CDR3 sequence is CASSFGEGLAGGYTF. CDR3 DNA sequence: TGTGCCAGCAGCTTCGGGGAGGGGCTCGCTGGGGGCTACACCTTC. The entire variable domain, with the rest obtained from reference TRBV7-2 and TRBJ1-2, is as follows: GAGVSQSPSNKVTEKGKDVELRCDPISGHTALYWYRQSLGQGLEFLIYFQGNSAPDKSGLPSDRFSAERTGGSVSTLTIQRTQQEDSAVYLCASSFGEGLAGGYTFGSGTRLTVV.

In the case of this clonotype: A read error is likely, as this CDR3 ends without the conserved phenylalanine or tryptophan. This chain links TRBV6-2 or TRBV6-3 with TRBJ1-5; D is perhaps TRBD1 (6 bases). The CDR3 consists of 13 residues. V was clipped by 6 bases and J by 6 bases, with 12 bases between them. Germline lookup yields CDR1 MNHEY and CDR2 SVGEGT. The CDR3 sequence: CASRPKGGQPQHL. The CDR3 bases are TGTGCCAGCAGACCCAAGGGGGGTCAGCCCCAGCATCTT.

This clonotype has at least ten counts. The CDR3: CASRGKGVRNTEAFF. The CDR3 bases are TGCGCCAGCAGGGGGAAGGGGGTTCGTAACACTGAAGCTTTCTTT. J is TRBJ1-1 and V is TRBV5-1; the D gene is possibly TRBD1 (6 bases). This CDR3 is 15 amino acids long. Germline assignment: CDR1 SGHRS and CDR2 YFSETQ. Trimming pared 5 bases from V and 2 bases from J, leaving 16 bases between.

In its sample, this clonotype was seen many times. The gene calls are TRBV15 and TRBJ1-4; D not certain. V lost 0 bases and J 7 bases, leaving 6 bases between the germline ends. Germline CDR1 LNHNV, CDR2 YYDKDF (reference sequence). This CDR3 spans 13 amino acids. CDR3 sequence: CATSRDLGEKLFF. The CDR3 DNA follows: TGTGCCACCAGCAGAGACTTAGGTGAAAAACTGTTTTTT.

This clonotype was observed many times. The gene calls are TRBV25-1 and TRBJ2-3, with 7 bases lining up with TRBD1. V lost 2 bases to trimming and J lost 4 bases; unmatched junction nucleotides: 9. The CDR3 loop spans 16 amino acids. CDR1 MGHDK and CDR2 SYGVNS come from the germline V gene. The chain's CDR3 is CASSETTGAGADTQYF. The CDR3 bases are TGTGCCAGCAGTGAAACAACAGGGGCCGGGGCAGATACGCAGTATTTT.

This clonotype was seen many times. The chain employs TRBV6-2 or TRBV6-3 and TRBJ1-1, with D possibly matching TRBD1 (5 bases). The V end lost 8 bases, the J end lost 3 bases, and 25 bases lay between the germline ends. This CDR3 has 17 amino acids. CDR1 is MNHEY and CDR2 is SVGEGT in the germline V gene. CDR3 sequence reads: CASPRWDPGAPDTEAFF. As DNA, the CDR3 is TGTGCCAGCCCCAGATGGGACCCCGGGGCCCCGGACACTGAAGCTTTCTTT.

This clonotype was found many times. The genes are TRBV10-3 and TRBJ2-2, with TRBD2 matching over 7 bases. The CDR3 runs 15 residues. Germline-derived CDR1 and CDR2 are ENHRY and SYGVKD. Germline trimming cut 3 bases from V and 1 base from J; bases unmatched to any gene: 2. The CDR3 spells CAISDGTKNTGELFF. Written as DNA, the CDR3 is TGTGCCATCAGTGACGGGACTAAGAACACCGGGGAGCTGTTTTTT.

The V call is TRBV6-9, the J call TRBJ2-7, with D perhaps given as TRBD1 or TRBD2 (6 bases each). The V end lost 4 bases, the J end lost 8 bases, and 30 bases lay between the germline ends. This CDR3 region has 18 residues. Germline V lookup: CDR1 MNHGY, CDR2 SVAAGI. The CDR3 DNA reads as TGTGCCAGCAGTTTCGACACTAGTCTCGGAAGGGGGACTTACCAGCAGTACTTC. The encoded protein is CASSFDTSLGRGTYQQYF.

Worth noting for this clonotype: A far larger clone is one nucleotide away, so this likely arose from a read error. The chain combines TRBV6-9 with TRBJ2-1; 16 bases fit TRBD2. This CDR3 has 18 residues. Germline CDR1 is MNHGY and CDR2 is SVAAGI. The ends lost 7 bases at V and 2 bases at J; junction bases unmatched: 8. The CDR3 protein is CASIHSGTSGRAYNEQFF. In DNA form, the CDR3 reads TGTGCCAGCATTCATTCGGGGACTAGCGGGAGGGCCTACAATGAGCAGTTCTTC.

The sample holds one count of this clonotype. The rearrangement uses TRBV20-1 and TRBJ2-4; TRBD2 agrees at 12 bases. The J call may be wrong; the DNA end is better matched by TRBJ2-5. Germline V gene lookup returns CDR1 DFQATT and CDR2 SNEGSKA (reference sequence). This CDR3 region has 15 residues. In DNA, the CDR3 is TGCAGTGCTAAGAGACTAGCGGGAGTGGGGGAGACCCAGTACTTC. It encodes CSAKRLAGVGETQYF.

This clonotype was observed many times. The chain uses TRBV6-2 or TRBV6-3 and TRBJ1-3; D possibly corresponds to TRBD1 (5 bases). CDR3 size: 15 residues. Per germline, CDR1 MNHEY and CDR2 SVGEGT. The V gene lost 0 bases and the J gene lost 1 base, with 7 bases spanning the gap. The CDR3 DNA reads as TGTGCCAGCAGTTACTCTACAGGATCTGGAAACACCATATATTTT. Protein product: CASSYSTGSGNTIYF.

Ten or more counts support this clonotype. The chain is built from TRBV28 and TRBJ1-1; D perhaps matches TRBD1 (6 bases). The V gene lost 2 bases and the J gene lost 2 bases, with 9 bases spanning the gap. The CDR3 consists of 14 residues. Germline CDR1 is MDHEN and CDR2 is SYDVKM. The CDR3 loop reads CASSLRQENTEAFF. CDR3 in DNA: TGTGCCAGCAGTTTAAGACAGGAAAACACTGAAGCTTTCTTT.

With regard to this clonotype: A read error likely explains this, since a far larger clone differs by one base. V gene TRBV7-2 combines with J gene TRBJ1-1, with D possibly TRBD1 on 6 matching bases. Germline V gene data show CDR1 as SGHTA and CDR2 as FQGNSA. The CDR3 loop spans 15 amino acids. With 7 bases removed from V and 2 bases from J, the gap between germline ends came to 17 bases. The DNA of the CDR3 is TGTGCCAGCATCATCGGGACACCGGCTAACACTGAAGCTTTCTTT. This encodes CASIIGTPANTEAFF.

In regard to this clonotype: This likely reflects a read error, since a far larger clone is one base away. The chain combines TRBV3-1 with TRBJ2-1; TRBD1 is a possible D gene (5 bases). Trimming pared 0 bases from V and 10 bases from J, leaving 16 bases between. The CDR3 is 15 residues long. Per the germline V gene, CDR1 is LGHDT and CDR2 is YNNKEL (reference sequence). The CDR3 sequence: CASSQDPGNTYEQFF. DNA of the CDR3: TGTGCCAGCAGCCAAGACCCAGGGAACACGTACGAGCAGTTCTTC.

This clonotype has at least ten counts. The chain couples TRBV6-2 or TRBV6-3 to TRBJ2-5; D is unclear. The V end lost 5 bases, the J end lost 2 bases, and 18 bases lay between the germline ends. Germline V lookup: CDR1 MNHEY, CDR2 SVGEGT. This CDR3 has 16 amino acids. CDR3 in amino acids: CASSLTPPGTQETQYF. The CDR3 DNA reads TGTGCCAGCAGTCTCACCCCTCCAGGTACTCAAGAGACCCAGTACTTC.

This clonotype was seen repeatedly, ten times or more. The rearrangement joins TRBV20-1 to TRBJ2-7, with 7 bases aligning to TRBD2. Germline CDR1 and CDR2: DFQATT and SNEGSKA (reference sequence). The CDR3 is 21 residues long. CDR3 DNA: TGCAGCAGAACAGAATGGGGGGGTGGCGGGAGCGGTTGTATCGGTTCTGACGAGCAGTACTTC. Its protein is CSRTEWGGGGSGCIGSDEQYF.

About this clonotype: It is likely a read error: a sequence one base away is far more abundant. The chain carries TRBV6-2 or TRBV6-3 and TRBJ2-5; 8 bases are shared with TRBD2. In germline, CDR1 is MNHEY, CDR2 SVGEGT. The CDR3 spans 16 residues. The CDR3 DNA sequence: TGTGCCAGCAGTGAATATAGACTAGCGTCCCAAGAGACCCATTACTTC. It is translated as CASSEYRLASQETHYF.

This clonotype came up many times. V and J are TRBV18 and TRBJ2-7; 8 nucleotides agree with TRBD2. CDR3 size: 14 residues. The J segment lost 4 bases and the V segment lost 2 bases, leaving 4 bases of the junction unmatched. Germline V gives CDR1 KGHSH, CDR2 LQKENI. The CDR3 is CASSPVSGRYEQYF. The CDR3 DNA follows: TGTGCCAGCTCACCAGTAAGCGGGAGATACGAGCAGTACTTC.

In its sample, this clonotype is medium-sized. This rearrangement joins TRBV30 to TRBJ2-5; D is ambiguous. V shed 4 bases and J shed 5 bases, with 14 bases lying between them. The CDR3 has 13 residues. The germline CDR1 and CDR2 sequences are GTSNPN and SVGIG (reference sequence). CDR3 bases: TGTGCCTGGACCATTGGTGCCAGGGAGACCCAGTACTTC. It translates to CAWTIGARETQYF.

The chain is built from TRBV6-1 and TRBJ1-6; D not resolved. Per the germline V gene, CDR1 is MNHNS and CDR2 is SASEGT. The ends were cut back, 5 bases at V and 3 bases at J, with 14 bases in the middle. The CDR3 contains 16 residues. CDR3 in DNA: TGTGCCAGCAGTCCGAACGTAGGAAACTATAATTCACCCCTCCACTTT. Translating gives CASSPNVGNYNSPLHF.

As concerns this clonotype: This clone may be a read error of a much larger clone one base away. The chain recombines TRBV6-1 with TRBJ1-1; D uncertain. The CDR3 runs to 13 residues. V shed 9 bases and J shed 3 bases, with 14 bases lying between them. The germline CDR1 and CDR2 sequences are MNHNS and SASEGT. In DNA, the CDR3 is TGTGCCAGTAGAGGGCGACGGTACACTGAAGCTTTCTTT. Translated: CASRGRRYTEAFF.

V gene TRBV5-8 combines with J gene TRBJ1-2; 8 positions agree with TRBD1. The CDR3 loop spans 14 amino acids. The germline gives CDR1 SGHTS, CDR2 YDEGEE. The J segment lost 10 bases and the V segment lost 6 bases, leaving 14 bases of the junction unmatched. The CDR3 reads CASNPHGTGSHYTF. DNA for the CDR3: TGTGCCAGCAACCCGCACGGGACAGGTAGCCACTACACCTTC.

This clonotype was recorded at least ten times. The V gene is TRBV3-1, the J gene TRBJ2-2, with 7 bases fitting TRBD2. Unmatched junction bases numbered 9, after V lost 6 bases and J lost 5 bases. Germline-derived CDR1 and CDR2 are LGHDT and YNNKEL (reference sequence). The CDR3 contains 15 residues. CDR3 sequence (DNA): TGTGCCAGCAGGGGGGGAGGGTTGCGGACCGGGGAGCTGTTTTTT. Its translation: CASRGGGLRTGELFF.

In regard to this clonotype: Given a far larger clone just one base away, this is likely a sequencing read error. The genes are TRBV6-5 and TRBJ1-2, with 8 bases fitting TRBD1. The CDR3 consists of 15 residues. Losses at the gene ends were 7 bases for V and 8 bases for J; bases not matched to a gene: 15. From germline, CDR1 is MNHEY and CDR2 SVGAGI. Here the CDR3 DNA reads TGTGCCAGCACCAGGACAGGGCAAGTGCAAAGAGGCTACACCTTC. This encodes CASTRTGQVQRGYTF.

This clonotype was observed many times. The chain is built from TRBV6-2 or TRBV6-3 and TRBJ1-3; D remains ambiguous. Trimming stripped 7 bases from V and 3 bases from J, with 19 bases between. From germline, CDR1 is MNHEY and CDR2 SVGEGT. The CDR3 covers 16 residues. CDR3 in amino acids: CASTPREAAGGNTIYF. CDR3 bases: TGTGCCAGCACCCCCCGGGAGGCAGCGGGTGGAAACACCATATATTTT.

By frequency in the sample, this clonotype is medium-sized (0.01 to 0.1%). V is TRBV5-1 and J is TRBJ2-2; D unresolved. Trimming removed 6 bases from V and 2 bases from J, with 11 bases in between. Germline V gene sequence: CDR1 SGHRS, CDR2 YFSETQ. The CDR3 is made up of 14 amino acids. CDR3 sequence (DNA): TGCGCCAGCATATCCCAGCCAAACACCGGGGAGCTGTTTTTT. This translates into CASISQPNTGELFF.